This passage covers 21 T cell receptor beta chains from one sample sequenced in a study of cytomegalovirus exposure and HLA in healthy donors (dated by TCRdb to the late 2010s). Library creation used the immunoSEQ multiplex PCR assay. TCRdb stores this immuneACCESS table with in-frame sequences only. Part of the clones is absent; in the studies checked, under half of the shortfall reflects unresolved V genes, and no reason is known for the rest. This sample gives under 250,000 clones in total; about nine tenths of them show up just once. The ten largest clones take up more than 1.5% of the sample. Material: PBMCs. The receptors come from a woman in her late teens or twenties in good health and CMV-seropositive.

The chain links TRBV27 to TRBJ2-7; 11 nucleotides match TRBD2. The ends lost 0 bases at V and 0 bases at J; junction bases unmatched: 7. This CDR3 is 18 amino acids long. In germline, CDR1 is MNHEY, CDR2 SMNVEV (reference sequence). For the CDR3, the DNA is TGTGCCAGCAGTTTATCGGGACTAGCGGAAACGAGCTCCTACGAGCAGTACTTC. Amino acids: CASSLSGLAETSSYEQYF.

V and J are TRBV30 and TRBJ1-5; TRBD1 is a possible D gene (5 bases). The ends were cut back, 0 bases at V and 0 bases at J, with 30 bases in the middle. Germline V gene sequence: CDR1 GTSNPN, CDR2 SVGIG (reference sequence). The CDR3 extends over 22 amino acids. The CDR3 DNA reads TGTGCCTGGAGTGTATCCCCCGGTGGGGCGGGACGGTGGAAAGATAGCAATCAGCCCCAGCATTTT. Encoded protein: CAWSVSPGGAGRWKDSNQPQHF.

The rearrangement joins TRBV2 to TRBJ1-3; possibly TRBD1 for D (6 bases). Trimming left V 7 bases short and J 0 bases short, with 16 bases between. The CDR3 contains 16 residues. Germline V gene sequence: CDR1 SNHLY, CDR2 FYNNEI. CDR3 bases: TGTGCCAGCACAGGGGAAGTGGTCGGCTCTGGAAACACCATATATTTT. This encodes CASTGEVVGSGNTIYF. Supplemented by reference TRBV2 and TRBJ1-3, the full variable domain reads EPEVTQTPSHQVTQMGQEVILRCVPISNHLYFYWYRQILGQKVEFLVSFYNNEISEKSEIFDDQFSVERPDGSNFTLKIRSTKLEDSAMYFCASTGEVVGSGNTIYFGEGSWLTVV.

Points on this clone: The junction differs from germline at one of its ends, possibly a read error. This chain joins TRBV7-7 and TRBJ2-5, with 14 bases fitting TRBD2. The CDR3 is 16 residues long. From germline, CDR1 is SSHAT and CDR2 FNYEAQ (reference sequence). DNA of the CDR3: TGTGCTAGCAGCCGGGGACTAGCGGGAGCGGGAGAGACCCAGTACTTC. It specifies CASSRGLAGAGETQYF.

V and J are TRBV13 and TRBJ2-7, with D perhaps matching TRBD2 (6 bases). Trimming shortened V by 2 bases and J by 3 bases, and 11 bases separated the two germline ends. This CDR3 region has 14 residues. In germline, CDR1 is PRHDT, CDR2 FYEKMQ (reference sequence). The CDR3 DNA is TGTGCCAGCAGCTTATGGCGAGCGGGCTACGAGCAGTACTTC. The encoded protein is CASSLWRAGYEQYF.

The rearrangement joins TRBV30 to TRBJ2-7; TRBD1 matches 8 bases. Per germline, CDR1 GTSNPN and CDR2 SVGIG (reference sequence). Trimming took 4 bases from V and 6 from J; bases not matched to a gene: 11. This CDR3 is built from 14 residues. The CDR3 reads CAWNSGRGLSEQYF. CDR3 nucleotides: TGTGCCTGGAATAGCGGCAGGGGGCTTTCCGAGCAGTACTTC. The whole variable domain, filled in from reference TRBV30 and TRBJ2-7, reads SQTIHQWPATLVQPVGSPLSLECTVEGTSNPNLYWYRQAAGRGLQLLFYSVGIGQISSEVPQNLSASRPQDRQFILSSKKLLLSDSGFYLCAWNSGRGLSEQYFGPGTRLTVT.

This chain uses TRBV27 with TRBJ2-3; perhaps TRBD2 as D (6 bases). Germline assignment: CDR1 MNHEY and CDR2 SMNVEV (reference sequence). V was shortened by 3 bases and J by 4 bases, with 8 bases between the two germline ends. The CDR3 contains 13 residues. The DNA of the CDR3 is TGTGCCAGCAGTTTGGCTAGCGCAGATACGCAGTATTTT. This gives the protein CASSLASADTQYF.

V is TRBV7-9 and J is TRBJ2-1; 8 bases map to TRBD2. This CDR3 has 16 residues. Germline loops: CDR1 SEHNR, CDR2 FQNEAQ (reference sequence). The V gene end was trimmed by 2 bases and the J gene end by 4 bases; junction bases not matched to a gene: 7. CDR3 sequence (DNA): TGTGCCAGCAGCTTATCCGGGAGGGCCGGGTACAATGAGCAGTTCTTC. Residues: CASSLSGRAGYNEQFF.

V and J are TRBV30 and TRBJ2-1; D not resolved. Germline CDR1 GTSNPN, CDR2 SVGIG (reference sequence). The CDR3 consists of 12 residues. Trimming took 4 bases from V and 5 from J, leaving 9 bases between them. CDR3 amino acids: CAWNPTHNEQFF. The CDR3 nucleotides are TGTGCCTGGAACCCAACACACAATGAGCAGTTCTTC.

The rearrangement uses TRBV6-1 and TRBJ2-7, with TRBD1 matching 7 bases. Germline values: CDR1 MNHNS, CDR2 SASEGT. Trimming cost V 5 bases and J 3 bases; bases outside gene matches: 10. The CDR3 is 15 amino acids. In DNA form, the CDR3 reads TGTGCCAGCAGTCAATTAGGAGACAGGGTCTACGAGCAGTACTTC. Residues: CASSQLGDRVYEQYF.

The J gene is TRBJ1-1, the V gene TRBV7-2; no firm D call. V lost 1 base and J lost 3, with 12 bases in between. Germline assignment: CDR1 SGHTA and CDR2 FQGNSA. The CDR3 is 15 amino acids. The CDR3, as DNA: TGTGCCAGCAGCTTAGGATTCGGGGTGTACACTGAAGCTTTCTTT. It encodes CASSLGFGVYTEAFF.

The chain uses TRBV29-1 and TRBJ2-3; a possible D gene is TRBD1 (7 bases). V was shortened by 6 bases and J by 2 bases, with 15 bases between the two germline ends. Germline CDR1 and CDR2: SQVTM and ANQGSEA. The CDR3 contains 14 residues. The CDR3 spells CSVDRRGATDTQYF. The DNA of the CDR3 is TGCAGCGTGGATCGCAGGGGGGCCACAGATACGCAGTATTTT.

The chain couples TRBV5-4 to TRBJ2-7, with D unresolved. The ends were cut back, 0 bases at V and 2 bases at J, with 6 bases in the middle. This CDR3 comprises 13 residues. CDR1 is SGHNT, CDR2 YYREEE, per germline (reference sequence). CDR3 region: CASSLDTTYEQYF. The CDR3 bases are TGTGCCAGCAGCTTGGACACCACCTACGAGCAGTACTTC.

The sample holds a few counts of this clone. CDR3 amino acids: CATAAGETQYF. Written as DNA, the CDR3 is TGTGCCACAGCGGCTGGAGAGACCCAGTACTTC. The chain uses TRBV28 and TRBJ2-5, with D maybe TRBD2 (5 bases). Deletions cut 10 bases from V and 4 bases from J, with 10 bases between. Germline V gives CDR1 MDHEN, CDR2 SYDVKM. This CDR3 spans 11 amino acids.

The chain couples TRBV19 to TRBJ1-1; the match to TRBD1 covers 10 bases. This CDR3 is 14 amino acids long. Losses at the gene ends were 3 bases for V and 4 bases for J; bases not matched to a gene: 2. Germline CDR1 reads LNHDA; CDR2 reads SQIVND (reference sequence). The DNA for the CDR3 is TGTGCCAGTAGTATCAGGACAGGGGGCACTGAAGCTTTCTTT. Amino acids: CASSIRTGGTEAFF.

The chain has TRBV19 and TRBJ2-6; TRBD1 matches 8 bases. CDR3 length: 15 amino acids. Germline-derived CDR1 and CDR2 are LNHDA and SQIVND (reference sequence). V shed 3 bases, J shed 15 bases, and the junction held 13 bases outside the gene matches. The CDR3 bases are TGTGCCAGTAGTATCTCCGCATCAGGGGGCATGGCCCTGACTTTC. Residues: CASSISASGGMALTF.

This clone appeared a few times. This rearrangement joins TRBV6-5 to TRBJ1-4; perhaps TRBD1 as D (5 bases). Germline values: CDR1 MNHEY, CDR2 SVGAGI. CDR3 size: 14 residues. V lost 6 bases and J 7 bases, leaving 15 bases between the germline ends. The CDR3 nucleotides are TGTGCCAGCAGCGTGGACCTTAGGGGTGAAAAACTGTTTTTT. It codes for CASSVDLRGEKLFF.

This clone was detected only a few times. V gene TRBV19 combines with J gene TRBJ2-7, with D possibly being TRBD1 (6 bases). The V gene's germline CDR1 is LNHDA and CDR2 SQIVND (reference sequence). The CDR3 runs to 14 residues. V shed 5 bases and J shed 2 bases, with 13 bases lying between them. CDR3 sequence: CASSPGQWTYEQYF. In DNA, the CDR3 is TGTGCCAGTAGTCCTGGACAGTGGACCTACGAGCAGTACTTC.

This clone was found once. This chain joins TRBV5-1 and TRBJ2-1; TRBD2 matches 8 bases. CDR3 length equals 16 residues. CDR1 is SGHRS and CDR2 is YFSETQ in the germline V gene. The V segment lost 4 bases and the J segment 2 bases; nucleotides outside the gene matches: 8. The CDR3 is CASSLKGLGPYNEQFF. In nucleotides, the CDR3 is TGCGCCAGCAGCCTCAAGGGACTAGGGCCCTACAATGAGCAGTTCTTC.

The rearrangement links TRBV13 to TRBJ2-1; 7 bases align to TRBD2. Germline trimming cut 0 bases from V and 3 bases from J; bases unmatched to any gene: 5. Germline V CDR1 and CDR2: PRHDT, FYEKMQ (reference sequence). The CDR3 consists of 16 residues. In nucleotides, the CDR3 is TGTGCCAGCAGCTTAGGGGGCCTAGCGGTCTACAATGAGCAGTTCTTC. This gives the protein CASSLGGLAVYNEQFF.

The CDR3: CASSLTGAGGGNEQYF. As DNA, the CDR3 is TGTGCCAGCAGCTTAACAGGGGCAGGGGGCGGGAACGAGCAGTACTTC. This chain joins TRBV7-2 and TRBJ2-7, with TRBD1 matching over 8 bases. Trimming took 2 bases from V and 5 from J; bases not matched to a gene: 11. Germline CDR1 SGHTA, CDR2 FQGNSA. The length of the CDR3 is 16 residues. Full variable domain (remainder filled in from reference TRBV7-2 and TRBJ2-7): GAGVSQSPSNKVTEKGKDVELRCDPISGHTALYWYRQSLGQGLEFLIYFQGNSAPDKSGLPSDRFSAERTGGSVSTLTIQRTQQEDSAVYLCASSLTGAGGGNEQYFGPGTRLTVT.